This T cell receptor (beta chain) was captured by sequencing in a study of molecular identifiers for immune sequencing clone quantification. Comment on this clonotype: What it binds is unknown.

Study results and limitations: Should identical TCR molecules share a barcode, the sizes of highly expanded clones could be underestimated. Clones with over 20 RNA copies captured over 99% of effector molecules but under 1% of naive ones.

Germline V gives CDR1 MDHEN, CDR2 SYDVKM. Trimming pared 5 bases from V and 0 bases from J, leaving 11 bases between. The CDR3 length is 15 residues. TCRdb re-called the PCR reads with MiXCR, one entry per CDR3 protein. The table records around 460,000 distinct CDR3 sequences, about 26% of them present only once. The clonotype comes from a human donor in good health. Some libraries in this study had Jurkat cell RNA spiked in. Sequencing used naive CD8+ T cells from blood, with Jurkat cell RNA spiked in. The subset denotes: FACS-sorted CD8+CD4-CCR7+CD45RA+ naive T cells. The V and J genes are TRBV28 and TRBJ1-5; no firm D call. CDR3 nucleotides: TGTGCCAGCAGTCTAACTATGTATAGCAATCAGCCCCAGCATTTT. Amino acid sequence: CASSLTMYSNQPQHF.